This entry lists 3 T cell receptor beta chains sequenced from one sample in a study of cytomegalovirus exposure and HLA in healthy donors. Sequencing was performed with immunoSEQ multiplex PCR; in TCRdb, only in-frame clones are kept and a portion is missing. The table records 100,000 to 120,000 clones, roughly 84% of them present only once. The sample taken for sequencing was PBMCs. The receptors come from a woman between 18 and 30 years old in good health and CMV-seronegative.

The chain has TRBV30 and TRBJ1-6; 7 bases align to TRBD1. The CDR3 sequence is 18 residues long. Germline V lookup: CDR1 GTSNPN, CDR2 SVGIG (reference sequence). The ends lost 0 bases at V and 2 bases at J; junction bases unmatched: 10. The CDR3 region is CAWSVSWTGTTYNSPLHF. The CDR3 DNA is TGTGCCTGGAGTGTTTCCTGGACAGGTACCACCTATAATTCACCCCTCCACTTT.

The genes are TRBV5-8 and TRBJ2-3; 7 bases match TRBD1. The germline V gene encodes CDR1 SGHTS and CDR2 YDEGEE. V trimming: 2 bases; J trimming: 1 base; junction bases outside the gene matches: 1. The CDR3 loop spans 14 amino acids. The CDR3 here is CASSFDRGTDTQYF. The DNA of the CDR3 is TGTGCCAGCAGCTTTGACAGGGGCACAGATACGCAGTATTTT.

The CDR3 DNA is TGTGCCAGCAGGGAACGTGGCAGGGTCTACGAGCAGTACTTC. Residues: CASRERGRVYEQYF. This chain connects TRBV6-5 to TRBJ2-7; D may be TRBD1 (5 bases). Germline lookup yields CDR1 MNHEY and CDR2 SVGAGI. The CDR3 loop spans 14 amino acids. V was clipped by 6 bases and J by 3 bases, with 15 bases between them.